The 20 T cell receptor beta chains given below trace back to one sample, sequenced in a study of vaccination effects on CD4 cells after COVID-19. Sequencing in the ViraFEST assay came after antigen-specific CD4+ T cells had been expanded with viral peptide pools, which were used to stimulate PBMC. Researchers isolated CD4+ T cells once approximately eleven days of culture had elapsed. The vaccine recipients had no prior SARS-CoV-2 infection, with negative nucleocapsid antibodies. Measured with immunoSEQ multiplex PCR; TCRdb has only the in-frame clones, and not every one. Of 55,000 to 75,000 clones in the sample, approximately 79% were seen once. Which antigens these TCRs recognize remains unknown. The source material was CD4+ T cells from PBMCs cultured with HCoV-OC43 spike peptides, sampled before COVID-19 vaccination. Subset specified: HCoV-OC43 spike overlapping peptide pool stimulation. These receptors came from a human donor who received a COVID-19 vaccine.

The rearrangement joins TRBV5-5 to TRBJ1-2; no definite D call. Germline V CDR1 and CDR2: SGHKS, YYEKEE (reference sequence). This CDR3 comprises 12 residues. V shed 1 base and J shed 8 bases, with 9 bases lying between them. The CDR3 DNA is TGTGCCAGCAGCTTGTCTGGGGAGGGCTACACCTTC. It yields the protein CASSLSGEGYTF.

J is TRBJ2-3 and V is TRBV5-1; D uncertain. In germline, CDR1 is SGHRS, CDR2 YFSETQ. The V and J ends lost 2 bases and 1 base respectively, with 5 bases between them. This CDR3 contains 13 residues. Here the CDR3 reads CASSFDRTDTQYF. CDR3 in DNA: TGCGCCAGCAGCTTCGACCGCACAGATACGCAGTATTTT.

V and J are TRBV30 and TRBJ1-3; a possible D gene is TRBD1 (5 bases). The CDR3 sequence is 12 residues long. Trimming took 5 bases from V and 7 from J, leaving 12 bases between them. The germline gives CDR1 GTSNPN, CDR2 SVGIG (reference sequence). The CDR3 coding sequence is TGTGCCTGGGGACAAGGCGGGAACACCATATATTTT. Translation gives CAWGQGGNTIYF.

The rearrangement joins TRBV5-5 to TRBJ1-4; 7 bases align to TRBD1. This CDR3 has 17 residues. Trimming took 1 base from V and 0 from J; bases not matched to a gene: 6. Germline V gene sequence: CDR1 SGHKS, CDR2 YYEKEE (reference sequence). In DNA, the CDR3 is TGTGCCAGCAGCTTGATGCAGGGGGTATCAACTAATGAAAAACTGTTTTTT. Amino acid sequence: CASSLMQGVSTNEKLFF.

The genes are TRBV3-1 (or the pseudogene TRBV3-2) and TRBJ2-2, with 14 bases fitting TRBD2. The germline gives CDR1 LGHDT, CDR2 YNNKEL (reference sequence). V lost 3 bases and J lost 3; bases outside the gene matches: 9. This CDR3 region has 19 residues. CDR3 residues: CASSHLTSGGAQYTGELFF. CDR3 DNA sequence: TGTGCCAGCAGCCATTTGACTAGCGGGGGGGCCCAGTACACCGGGGAGCTGTTTTTT.

This chain connects TRBV2 to TRBJ2-5, with 9 bases that match TRBD2. The junction had 4 bases not matched to a gene; V was cut back by 9 bases and J by 2 bases. Per germline, CDR1 SNHLY and CDR2 FYNNEI. CDR3 length: 13 residues. Here the CDR3 reads CARTSGLQETQYF. The CDR3 DNA reads as TGTGCCAGGACTAGCGGTCTACAAGAGACCCAGTACTTC.

The V and J genes are TRBV7-9 and TRBJ2-1, with a possible D match to TRBD1 (6 bases). The CDR3 runs to 15 residues. V lost 5 bases and J lost 6, with 17 bases in between. CDR1 is SEHNR and CDR2 is FQNEAQ in the germline V gene (reference sequence). The chain's CDR3 is CASSPSRAGANEQFF. The CDR3 DNA reads as TGTGCCAGCAGCCCAAGTCGGGCAGGGGCCAATGAGCAGTTCTTC.

The chain combines TRBV4-1 with TRBJ1-2; D remains ambiguous. V was trimmed by 4 bases and J by 0 bases, leaving 15 bases between them. The germline CDR1 and CDR2 sequences are MGHRA and YSYEKL. CDR3 length: 16 amino acids. CDR3 nucleotides: TGCGCCAGCAGCCTTTTCGCGACGGATACTAACTATGGCTACACCTTC. This codes for CASSLFATDTNYGYTF.

The chain joins TRBV6-5 to TRBJ1-4, with D perhaps matching TRBD1 (5 bases). Germline CDR1 reads MNHEY; CDR2 reads SVGAGI. Between the trimmed V and J ends, which lost 9 bases and 0 bases, there was a span of 11 bases. CDR3 size: 14 residues. DNA for the CDR3: TGTGCCAGTGGGACGGTTGCAACTAATGAAAAACTGTTTTTT. It encodes CASGTVATNEKLFF.

The CDR3 loop is CASSPPGAGANVLTF. As DNA, the CDR3 is TGTGCCAGCTCACCACCGGGAGCCGGGGCCAACGTCCTGACTTTC. The chain joins TRBV18 to TRBJ2-6; tentatively, D is TRBD2 (5 bases). From germline, CDR1 is KGHSH and CDR2 LQKENI. The CDR3 extends over 15 amino acids. V shed 0 bases and J shed 4 bases, with 7 bases lying between them.

The rearrangement joins TRBV6-6 to TRBJ2-5, with TRBD2 matching 10 bases. The CDR3 contains 14 residues. The germline gives CDR1 MNHNY, CDR2 SVGAGI (reference sequence). After removal of 6 bases from V and 5 bases from J, the junction contained 6 bases not matched to a gene. The CDR3 bases are TGTGCCAGCAGGGAGAGCGGGGGGGCGGAGACCCAGTACTTC. It yields the protein CASRESGGAETQYF.

The gene calls are TRBV18 and TRBJ1-2; no reliable D call. CDR1 and CDR2 (germline): KGHSH, LQKENI. The CDR3 has 13 residues. The germline V and J ends were trimmed by 2 bases and 4 bases, with 8 bases remaining between them. The CDR3 coding sequence is TGTGCCAGCTCACCAGAGGGCGGCTATGGCTACACCTTC. Translation gives CASSPEGGYGYTF.

The CDR3 DNA reads TGTGCCAGCAGCTTAATTGGCAAGACCGGGGAGCTGTTTTTT. It yields the protein CASSLIGKTGELFF. V gene TRBV7-2 combines with J gene TRBJ2-2, with D uncertain. Trimming took 2 bases from V and 5 from J, leaving 9 bases between them. Germline V gene sequence: CDR1 SGHTA, CDR2 FQGNSA. The CDR3 consists of 14 residues.

The CDR3 is CASSDNRGPGTQYF. The CDR3 DNA follows: TGTGCCAGCAGCGACAACAGAGGGCCGGGGACCCAGTACTTC. This chain links TRBV9 with TRBJ2-5, with D possibly TRBD2 on 5 matching bases. CDR1 and CDR2 from the germline V gene are SGDLS and YYNGEE. This CDR3 region has 14 residues. Trimming cost V 3 bases and J 7 bases, with 16 bases left between them.

CDR3 sequence: CASSEGQGNYGYTF. The CDR3 DNA reads as TGCGCCAGCAGCGAGGGACAGGGTAACTATGGCTACACCTTC. The chain couples TRBV5-1 to TRBJ1-2; 9 nucleotides line up with TRBD1. This CDR3 region has 14 residues. Germline assignment: CDR1 SGHRS and CDR2 YFSETQ. V was pared by 4 bases and J by 1 base, with 2 bases of the junction left unmatched.

V is TRBV3-1 (or the pseudogene TRBV3-2) and J is TRBJ2-3, with 7 bases lining up with TRBD2. The CDR3 sequence is 18 residues long. V trimming: 0 bases; J trimming: 1 base; junction bases outside the gene matches: 10. Germline CDR1 reads LGHDT; CDR2 reads YNNKEL (reference sequence). CDR3 residues: CASSQERLGLAGTDTQYF. Written as DNA, the CDR3 is TGTGCCAGCAGCCAAGAGAGATTGGGTCTAGCGGGCACAGATACGCAGTATTTT.

CDR3 in DNA: TGTGCCACCAGCGAGGGGGGGGCCCCCTTCTATGGCTACACCTTC. It encodes CATSEGGAPFYGYTF. V and J are TRBV15 and TRBJ1-2; a possible D gene is TRBD1 (6 bases). The V and J ends lost 5 bases and 4 bases respectively, with 17 bases between them. The CDR3 has 15 residues. Germline CDR1 and CDR2: LNHNV and YYDKDF (reference sequence). Based on the CDR3 plus reference TRBV15 and TRBJ1-2, the full variable domain is DAMVIQNPRYQVTQFGKPVTLSCSQTLNHNVMYWYQQKSSQAPKLLFHYYDKDFNNEADTPDNFQSRRPNTSFCFLDIRSPGLGDTAMYLCATSEGGAPFYGYTFGSGTRLTVV.

The V gene is TRBV28, the J gene TRBJ1-5; TRBD1 might be the D (6 bases). Germline V CDR1 and CDR2: MDHEN, SYDVKM. The V and J ends lost 3 bases and 1 base respectively, with 16 bases between them. The CDR3 is 17 amino acids. CDR3 DNA sequence: TGTGCCAGCAGTTTCCAAGGGGGGGCTGGGAGCAATCAGCCCCAGCATTTT. The encoded protein is CASSFQGGAGSNQPQHF.

The rearrangement links TRBV29-1 to TRBJ2-3; 7 bases fit TRBD1. The length of the CDR3 is 12 residues. The ends lost 7 bases at V and 9 bases at J; junction bases unmatched: 10. Germline CDR1 is SQVTM and CDR2 is ANQGSEA. This CDR3 is CSEKTGKKTQYF. The CDR3, as DNA: TGCAGCGAAAAGACAGGGAAGAAGACGCAGTATTTT.

The J gene is TRBJ2-1, the V gene TRBV27; D might be TRBD2 (5 bases). The CDR3 sequence is 17 residues long. Germline V CDR1 and CDR2: MNHEY, SMNVEV (reference sequence). Trimming took off 2 bases at V and 4 bases at J, with 18 bases between the two ends. CDR3 region: CASSLGGRRSRYNEQFF. The CDR3, as DNA: TGTGCCAGCAGTTTAGGAGGAAGAAGGAGTCGTTACAATGAGCAGTTCTTC.